The 2 T cell receptor beta chains reported below all come from one sample, sequenced in a study of T cells in localized non-small cell lung cancer. Here immunoSEQ multiplex PCR was the method, and the copy in TCRdb shows in-frame clones only, minus some. The data contain about 40,000 clones, about 87% of them singletons. The specimen was peripheral blood, collected before any cancer treatment. These receptors were taken from a woman between 35 and 75 years old with stage I lung adenocarcinoma.

J is TRBJ2-7 and V is TRBV5-4; 7 bases map to TRBD2. The length of the CDR3 is 13 residues. Germline V lookup: CDR1 SGHNT, CDR2 YYREEE (reference sequence). V shed 2 bases, J shed 2 bases, and the junction held 1 base outside the gene matches. The CDR3 nucleotides read TGTGCCAGCAGCTTAGCGGGGCCCTACGAGCAGTACTTC. Protein sequence: CASSLAGPYEQYF.

The chain employs TRBV11-2 and TRBJ1-1; no clear D gene. CDR3 size: 15 residues. V lost 5 bases and J lost 5, with 18 bases in between. Germline V CDR1 and CDR2: SGHAT, FQNNGV. The chain's CDR3 is CASSMPPSAGTEAFF. CDR3 nucleotides: TGTGCCAGCAGCATGCCCCCGAGTGCTGGGACTGAAGCTTTCTTT.